This T cell receptor beta chain was documented in a study of blood T cell repertoires in COVID-19. Data came from immunoSEQ multiplex PCR; TCRdb stores just in-frame clones and leaves some out. The sample shows about 150,000 clones, 84% of them seen only once. All enrollees were about 18 to 100 years old and from roughly 26 US areas. Cohort placement rested on clinical history that participants reported themselves. Recovered participants had two consecutive negative NP/OP PCR tests, healthcare professional clearance, or symptom resolution. This clonotype was obtained from a man aged 45 to 65 who had recovered from COVID-19. The material sequenced was PBMCs or T cells enriched from blood (not recorded which).

This CDR3 is CASSPLAGSQETQYF. In DNA form, the CDR3 reads TGTGCCAGTAGCCCCCTAGCGGGGTCACAAGAGACCCAGTACTTC. The chain combines TRBV19 with TRBJ2-5; 9 positions agree with TRBD2. CDR1 is LNHDA, CDR2 SQIVND, per germline (reference sequence). V shed 6 bases and J 2 bases; nucleotides not matched to a gene: 7. The CDR3 runs to 15 residues. The entire variable domain, with the rest obtained from reference TRBV19 and TRBJ2-5, is as follows: DGGITQSPKYLFRKEGQNVTLSCEQNLNHDAMYWYRQDPGQGLRLIYYSQIVNDFQKGDIAEGYSVSREKKESFPLTVTSAQKNPTAFYLCASSPLAGSQETQYFGPGTRLLVL.